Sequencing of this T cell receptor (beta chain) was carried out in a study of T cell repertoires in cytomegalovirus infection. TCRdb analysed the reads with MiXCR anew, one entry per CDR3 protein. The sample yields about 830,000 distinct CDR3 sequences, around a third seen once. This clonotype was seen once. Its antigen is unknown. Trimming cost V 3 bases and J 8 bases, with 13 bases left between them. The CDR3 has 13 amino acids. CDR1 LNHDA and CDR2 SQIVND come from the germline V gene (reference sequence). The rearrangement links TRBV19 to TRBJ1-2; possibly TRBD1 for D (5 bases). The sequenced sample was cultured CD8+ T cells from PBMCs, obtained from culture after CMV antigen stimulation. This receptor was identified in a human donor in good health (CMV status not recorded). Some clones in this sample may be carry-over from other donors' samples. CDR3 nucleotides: TGTGCCAGTAGTATGTCACCAGGGCAAGGCTACACCTTC. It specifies CASSMSPGQGYTF.